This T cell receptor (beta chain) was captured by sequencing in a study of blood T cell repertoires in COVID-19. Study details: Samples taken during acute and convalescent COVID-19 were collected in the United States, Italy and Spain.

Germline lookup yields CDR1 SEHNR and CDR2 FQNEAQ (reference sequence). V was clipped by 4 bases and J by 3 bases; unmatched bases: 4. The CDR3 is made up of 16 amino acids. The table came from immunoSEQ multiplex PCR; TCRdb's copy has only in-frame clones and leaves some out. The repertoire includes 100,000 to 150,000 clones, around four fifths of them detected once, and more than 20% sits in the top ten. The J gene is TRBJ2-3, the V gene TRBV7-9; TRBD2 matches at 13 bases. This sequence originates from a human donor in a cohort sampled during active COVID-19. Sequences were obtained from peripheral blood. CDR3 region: CASSSGLAGRTDTQYF. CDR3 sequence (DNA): TGTGCCAGCAGCTCGGGACTAGCGGGGAGGACAGATACGCAGTATTTT. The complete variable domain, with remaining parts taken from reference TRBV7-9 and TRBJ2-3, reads DTGVSQNPRHKITKRGQNVTFRCDPISEHNRLYWYRQTLGQGPEFLTYFQNEAQLEKSRLLSDRFSAERPKGSFSTLEIQRTEQGDSAMYLCASSSGLAGRTDTQYFGPGTRLTVL.